The clone carrying this TCR beta chain was seen more than once but under ten times. The CDR3 loop spans 14 amino acids. Germline CDR1 is LGHNA and CDR2 is YSLEER. Trimming left V 0 bases short and J 6 bases short, with 9 bases between. Time point described: healthy volunteer bleed at 2 weeks. Total RNA came from unfractionated whole blood. The data derive from a study of human T cells and chemical hapten exposure. TCRdb processed the RACE reads anew with MiXCR; each CDR3 protein has one entry. The table includes about 130,000 distinct CDR3 sequences, about 9.4% detected once. This TCR was sampled from a male donor in good health. Some clones in this sample may be carry-over from other donors' samples. The chain carries TRBV4-3 and TRBJ2-1; either TRBD1 or TRBD2 may supply D (6 bases each). Material: whole blood. The CDR3 protein is CASSQDRGVNEQFF. The CDR3 coding sequence is TGCGCCAGCAGCCAAGATAGGGGGGTCAATGAGCAGTTCTTC.